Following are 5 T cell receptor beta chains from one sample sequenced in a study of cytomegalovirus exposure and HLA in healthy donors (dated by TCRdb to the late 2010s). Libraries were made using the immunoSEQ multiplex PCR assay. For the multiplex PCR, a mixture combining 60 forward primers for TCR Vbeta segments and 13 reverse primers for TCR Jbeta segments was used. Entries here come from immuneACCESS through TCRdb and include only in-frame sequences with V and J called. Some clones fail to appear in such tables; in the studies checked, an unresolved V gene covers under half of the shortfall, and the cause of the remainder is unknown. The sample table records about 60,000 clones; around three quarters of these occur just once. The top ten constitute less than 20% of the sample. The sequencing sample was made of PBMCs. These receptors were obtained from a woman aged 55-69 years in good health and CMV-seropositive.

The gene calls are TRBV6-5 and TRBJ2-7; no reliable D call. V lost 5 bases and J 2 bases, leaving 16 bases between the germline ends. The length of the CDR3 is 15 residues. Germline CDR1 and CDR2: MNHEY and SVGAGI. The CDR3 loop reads CASSRGATGTYEQYF. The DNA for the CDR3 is TGTGCCAGCAGTAGAGGAGCGACGGGTACCTACGAGCAGTACTTC.

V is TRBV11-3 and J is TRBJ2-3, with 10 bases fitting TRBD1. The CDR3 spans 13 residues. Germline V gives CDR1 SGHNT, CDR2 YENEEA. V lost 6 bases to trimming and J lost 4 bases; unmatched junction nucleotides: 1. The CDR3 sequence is CASRGQGADTQYF. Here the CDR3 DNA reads TGTGCCAGCAGAGGACAGGGGGCAGATACGCAGTATTTT. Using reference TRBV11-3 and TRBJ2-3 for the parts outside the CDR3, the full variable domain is EAGVVQSPRYKIIEKKQPVAFWCNPISGHNTLYWYLQNLGQGPELLIRYENEEAVDDSQLPKDRFSAERLKGVDSTLKIQPAELGDSAVYLCASRGQGADTQYFGPGTRLTVL.

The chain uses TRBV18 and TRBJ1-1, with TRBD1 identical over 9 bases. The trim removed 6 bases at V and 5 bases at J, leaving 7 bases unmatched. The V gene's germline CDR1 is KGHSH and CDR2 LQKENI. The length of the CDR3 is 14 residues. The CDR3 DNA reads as TGTGCCAGCTCGCTCACAGGGGGCAGGACTGAAGCTTTCTTT. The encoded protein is CASSLTGGRTEAFF.

CDR3 nucleotide sequence: TGTGCCAGCAGCACGCGGGGGGAAGGGGGTGAGACCCAGTACTTC. It yields the protein CASSTRGEGGETQYF. The gene calls are TRBV7-8 and TRBJ2-5, with 8 bases lining up with TRBD2. Germline CDR1 and CDR2: SGHVS and FQNEAQ. The CDR3 sequence is 15 residues long. The trim removed 5 bases at V and 5 bases at J, leaving 10 bases unmatched.

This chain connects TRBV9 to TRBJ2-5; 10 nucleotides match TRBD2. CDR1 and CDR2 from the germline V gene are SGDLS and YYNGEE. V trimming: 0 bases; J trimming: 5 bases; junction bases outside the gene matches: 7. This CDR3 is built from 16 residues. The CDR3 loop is CASSVGGASGGETQYF. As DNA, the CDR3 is TGTGCCAGCAGCGTAGGGGGGGCTAGCGGGGGTGAGACCCAGTACTTC.